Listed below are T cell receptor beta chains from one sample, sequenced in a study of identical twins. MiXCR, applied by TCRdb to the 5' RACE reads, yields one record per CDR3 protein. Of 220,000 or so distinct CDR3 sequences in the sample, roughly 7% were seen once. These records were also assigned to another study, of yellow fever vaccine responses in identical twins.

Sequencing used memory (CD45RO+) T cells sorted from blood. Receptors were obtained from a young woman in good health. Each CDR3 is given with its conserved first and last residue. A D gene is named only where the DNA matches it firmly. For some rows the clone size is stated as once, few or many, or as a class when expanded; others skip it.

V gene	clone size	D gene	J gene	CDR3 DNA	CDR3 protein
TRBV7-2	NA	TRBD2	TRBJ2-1	TGTGCCAGCAGCTTAGCGCAGGTTAGCGGGAGTGAGCAGTTCTTC	CASSLAQVSGSEQFF
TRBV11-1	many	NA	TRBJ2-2	TGTGCCAGCAGCTTGGGGGCGCCGGACACCGGGGAGCTGTTTTTT	CASSLGAPDTGELFF
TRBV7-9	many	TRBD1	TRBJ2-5	TGTGCCAGCAGCTTAGTCGTTGTCCTACAGGGGCGGGAGACCCAGTACTTC	CASSLVVVLQGRETQYF
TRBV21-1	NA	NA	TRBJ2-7	TGTGCCAGCAGAAAAACAGGGGGACTGAAGGGTCGGACCTACGAGCAGTACTTC	CASRKTGGLKGRTYEQYF
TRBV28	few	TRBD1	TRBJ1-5	TGTGCCAGCAGCCCAGGGGGTTGGGGCAATCAGCCCCAGCATTTT	CASSPGGWGNQPQHF
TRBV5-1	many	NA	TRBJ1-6	TGCGCCAGCAGCCCAAGGACGGAGAATAATTCACCCCTCCACTTT	CASSPRTENNSPLHF
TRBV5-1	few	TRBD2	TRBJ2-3	TGCGCCAGCAGCCGGACAGCGGGGGGATTCACAGATACGCAGTATTTT	CASSRTAGGFTDTQYF
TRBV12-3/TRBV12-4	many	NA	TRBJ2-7	TGTGCCAGCACCAGGGACTCCAGCTCCTACGAGCAGTACTTC	CASTRDSSSYEQYF
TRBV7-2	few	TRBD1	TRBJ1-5	TGTGCCAGCAGGACCCAAACAGGGGGCAATCAGCCCCAGCATTTT	CASRTQTGGNQPQHF
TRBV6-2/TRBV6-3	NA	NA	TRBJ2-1	TGTGCCAGCAGTTCGGCCCCCAGGGGTAATGAGCAGTTCTTC	CASSSAPRGNEQFF